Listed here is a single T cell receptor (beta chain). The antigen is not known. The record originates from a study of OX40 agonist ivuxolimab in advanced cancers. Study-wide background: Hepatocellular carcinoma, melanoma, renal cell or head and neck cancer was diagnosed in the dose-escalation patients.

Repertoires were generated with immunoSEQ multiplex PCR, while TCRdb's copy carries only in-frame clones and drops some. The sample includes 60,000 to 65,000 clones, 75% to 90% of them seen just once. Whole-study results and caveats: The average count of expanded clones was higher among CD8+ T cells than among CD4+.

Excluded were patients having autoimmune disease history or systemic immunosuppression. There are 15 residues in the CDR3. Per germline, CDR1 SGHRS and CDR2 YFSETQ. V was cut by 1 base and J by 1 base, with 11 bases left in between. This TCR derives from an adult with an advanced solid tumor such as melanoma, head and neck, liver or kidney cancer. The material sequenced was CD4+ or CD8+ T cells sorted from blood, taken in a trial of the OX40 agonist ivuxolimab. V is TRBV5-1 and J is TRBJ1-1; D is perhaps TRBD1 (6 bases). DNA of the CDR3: TGCGCCAGCAGCTTGTCGGCGGGGGCGAACACTGAAGCTTTCTTT. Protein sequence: CASSLSAGANTEAFF.